Listed below are T cell receptor beta chains from one sample, sequenced in a study of identical twins. Using its own MiXCR run on the 5' RACE reads, TCRdb lists one record per CDR3 protein. This sample has 400,000 to 650,000 distinct CDR3 sequences, with about 20% found just once. These data also formed part of another study, on T cells expressing NK-cell markers.

The sample taken for sequencing was CD4+ T cells sorted from blood. The receptors were gathered from a young woman in good health. CDR3s include the opening cysteine and the closing phenylalanine or tryptophan. Each record gives: clone size, D gene, V gene, J gene, CDR3 length, CDR3 DNA, CDR3 protein. The D gene is left open where the match is weak. Size values are once, few and many counts, or a class for expanded clones, and some rows have none.

few	NA	TRBV28	TRBJ1-3	13	TGTGCCAGCAGTCCCCTGAGGGGGGACACCATATATTTT	CASSPLRGDTIYF
NA	NA	TRBV20-1	TRBJ2-5	13	TGCAGTGCTAGGGGAGAGGACCGGGAGACCCAGTACTTC	CSARGEDRETQYF
NA	TRBD1	TRBV14	TRBJ2-5	13	TGTGCCAGCACCACAGGGGCGCGAGAGACCCAGTACTTC	CASTTGARETQYF
NA	NA	TRBV7-2	TRBJ2-1	17	TGTGCCAGCAGCTTATTGGGCGGTAGTAGCTCCTACAATGAGCAGTTCTTC	CASSLLGGSSSYNEQFF
NA	TRBD2	TRBV7-9	TRBJ2-1	15	TGTGCCAGCAGCTTCACTAGCGGGGAACACAATGAGCAGTTCTTC	CASSFTSGEHNEQFF
NA	NA	TRBV2	TRBJ1-6	14	TGTGCCAGCTCGGCCGAAACTCCCAATTCACCCCTCCACTTT	CASSAETPNSPLHF
few	TRBD2	TRBV15	TRBJ2-7	14	TGTGCCACAAGGACTAGCGGGAGCTCCTACGAGCAGTACTTC	CATRTSGSSYEQYF
many	NA	TRBV6-1	TRBJ1-6	14	TGTGCCAGCAGTCCCCAGGGAGGTAATTCACCCCTCCACTTT	CASSPQGGNSPLHF
few	TRBD2	TRBV20-1	TRBJ2-5	11	TGCAGTGCTAGATTCTCAGCGGGGATGTACTTC	CSARFSAGMYF
few	NA	TRBV18	TRBJ1-1	16	TGTGCCAGCTCACCGCCAACGGGACTCCGAAACACTGAAGCTTTCTTT	CASSPPTGLRNTEAFF
NA	NA	TRBV5-6	TRBJ1-5	14	TGTGCCAGCAGCCTCCGCAGGGAATTCGGGCCCCAGCATTTT	CASSLRREFGPQHF
few	NA	TRBV4-3	TRBJ2-5	14	TGCGCCAGCAGCCAAATTACAGGGCAAGAGACCCAGTACTTC	CASSQITGQETQYF
NA	NA	TRBV5-1	TRBJ2-7	13	TGCGCCAGCCTTGTGGGCGTATCCTACGAGCAGTACTTC	CASLVGVSYEQYF
many	NA	TRBV20-1	TRBJ2-3	14	TGCAGTGCCTTCCCTTTGACGGGGGCAGATACGCAGTATTTT	CSAFPLTGADTQYF
few	TRBD2	TRBV20-1	TRBJ2-1	15	TGCAGTGCTATAAGAGCTAGCGGGCTGGGGAATGAGCAGTTCTTC	CSAIRASGLGNEQFF
few	NA	TRBV11-2	TRBJ2-3	15	TGTGCCAGCAGCTTACAGGGGAGGGACACAGATACGCAGTATTTT	CASSLQGRDTDTQYF
NA	NA	TRBV7-2	TRBJ2-1	11	TGTGCCAGCACTAGCGCGGGTGAGCAGTTCTTC	CASTSAGEQFF
NA	NA	TRBV12-5	TRBJ2-7	13	TGTGCTAGTGGTTCCACCCTCCAAGGCGAGCAGTACTTC	CASGSTLQGEQYF
NA	NA	TRBV6-1	TRBJ2-2	15	TGTGCCAGCAGGCCCGACTGGCCATACACCGGGGAGCTGTTTTTT	CASRPDWPYTGELFF
NA	NA	TRBV20-1	TRBJ2-7	12	TGCAGTGCTAGACCCGGGACTGGCGAGCAGTACTTC	CSARPGTGEQYF
few	TRBD2	TRBV7-6	TRBJ2-1	16	TGTGCCAGCAGCTCTCGGGGGCGGGGGGGCCGCGATGAGCAGTTCTTC	CASSSRGRGGRDEQFF
NA	NA	TRBV6-1	TRBJ2-7	14	TGTGCCAGCAGCCCAGGGACTCCCATCTACGAGCAGTACTTC	CASSPGTPIYEQYF
many	NA	TRBV4-3	TRBJ1-2	16	TGCGCCAGCAGCCCCCGAGTAGTCCCGGGGGACTATGGCTACACCTTC	CASSPRVVPGDYGYTF
NA	TRBD2	TRBV20-1	TRBJ2-7	15	TGCAGTGCTAGAAGAGGTACTAGCGGGAGGTACGAGCAGTACTTC	CSARRGTSGRYEQYF
NA	NA	TRBV11-3	TRBJ1-6	14	TGTGCCAGCAGCTTAGGGGGGCAGAATTCACCCCTCCACTTT	CASSLGGQNSPLHF
NA	TRBD1	TRBV15	TRBJ2-1	16	TGTGCCACCAGCAGAGCGGACAGGGGGCTTTACAATGAGCAGTTCTTC	CATSRADRGLYNEQFF
once	NA	TRBV18	TRBJ2-1	15	TGTGCCAGCTCACCGGGGGAGACAAAGTCCCATGAGCAGTTCTTC	CASSPGETKSHEQFF
few	NA	TRBV20-1	TRBJ2-6	14	TGCAGTGCTAGTCCCCTCTCTGGGGCCAACGTCCTGACTTTC	CSASPLSGANVLTF
NA	NA	TRBV5-6	TRBJ1-2	14	TGTGCCAGCAGCTTAACAGGATTTAACTATGGCTACACCTTC	CASSLTGFNYGYTF
NA	NA	TRBV11-3	TRBJ2-1	13	TGTGCCAGCAGCTTAGACGTGTCGAATGAGCAGTTCTTC	CASSLDVSNEQFF
NA	NA	TRBV7-8	TRBJ2-1	13	TGTGCCAGCAGCTTAGCCCGGATTTATGAGCAGTTCTTC	CASSLARIYEQFF
NA	NA	TRBV10-3	TRBJ2-1	13	TGTGCCACGGGGGTGGCATCCTACAATGAGCAGTTCTTC	CATGVASYNEQFF
many	NA	TRBV5-6	TRBJ2-3	16	TGTGCCAGCAGCTTGGGACAGTCGCATCGGACAGATACGCAGTATTTT	CASSLGQSHRTDTQYF
once	NA	TRBV3-1	TRBJ2-1	11	TGTGCCAGCAGGACGGGACGAAGGCAGTTCTTC	CASRTGRRQFF
NA	NA	TRBV18	TRBJ2-5	12	TGTGCCAGCTCACCCGACTGGGAGACCCAGTACTTC	CASSPDWETQYF
once	NA	TRBV7-9	TRBJ1-6	16	TGTGCCAGCAGCTTAGCTCCAGTAGGGTATAATTCACCCCTCCACTTT	CASSLAPVGYNSPLHF
few	TRBD2	TRBV20-1	TRBJ2-7	15	TGCAGTGCTAGAGACGGCGGGGGGAATTCCTACGAGCAGTACTTC	CSARDGGGNSYEQYF
few	NA	TRBV12-3/TRBV12-4	TRBJ2-4	14	TGTGCCAGCAGTTCAGCTTGGGGAGGAAACATTCAGTACTTC	CASSSAWGGNIQYF
NA	NA	TRBV6-1	TRBJ2-1	13	TGTGCCTGCCACTCTAGCTCCTACAATGAGCAGTTCTTC	CACHSSSYNEQFF
many	TRBD2	TRBV6-2/TRBV6-3	TRBJ2-1	15	TGTGCCAGCAGTCGACTAGCGGGAGGGCTTAATGAGCAGTTCTTC	CASSRLAGGLNEQFF
NA	NA	TRBV7-9	TRBJ2-5	14	TGTGCCACACGGGGTGCGGGGGCACAAGAGACCCAGTACTTC	CATRGAGAQETQYF
NA	TRBD2	TRBV20-1	TRBJ2-5	15	TGCAGTGCAAACGGACTAGCGGGACTAGGGGAGACCCAGTACTTC	CSANGLAGLGETQYF
NA	TRBD1	TRBV9	TRBJ2-2	16	TGTGCCAGCAGCGTAGAACAGGGGGGAATAACCGGGGAGCTGTTTTTT	CASSVEQGGITGELFF
NA	TRBD1	TRBV11-3	TRBJ2-2	14	TGTGCCAGCAGCTTTGGACAGGCTGCCGGGGAGCTGTTTTTT	CASSFGQAAGELFF
NA	TRBD2	TRBV12-5	TRBJ2-7	14	TGTGCTAGTGGTCCCTCGGGGGGGATCTACGAGCAGTACTTC	CASGPSGGIYEQYF
few	TRBD1	TRBV7-9	TRBJ2-7	14	TGTGCCAGCAGCCGCAGGGACAGCGCCTACGAGCAGTACTTC	CASSRRDSAYEQYF
NA	NA	TRBV6-5	TRBJ1-5	14	TGTGCCAGCAGTTACTCGTATCGAGATCAGCCCCAGCATTTT	CASSYSYRDQPQHF
NA	TRBD2	TRBV12-3/TRBV12-4	TRBJ2-5	14	TGTGCCACAACGGGTTGGCGGGGGCAAGAGACCCAGTACTTC	CATTGWRGQETQYF
few	NA	TRBV20-1	TRBJ1-1	16	TGCAGTGCTAGTTCAAGCTTCGGCAGTCTGAACACTGAAGCTTTCTTT	CSASSSFGSLNTEAFF
few	NA	TRBV4-3	TRBJ2-2	19	TGCGCCAGCAGCCCCCTTCTCGGCCGGGGCCACAGACTTACCGGGGAGCTGTTTTTT	CASSPLLGRGHRLTGELFF
NA	TRBD1	TRBV20-1	TRBJ2-7	12	TGCAGTGCTAGAGGACAGGGGCCCGAGCAGTACTTC	CSARGQGPEQYF
NA	NA	TRBV7-2	TRBJ2-5	12	TGTGCCAGCAGCTTAAGGAAGGGGACCCAGTACTTC	CASSLRKGTQYF
NA	NA	TRBV11-1	TRBJ2-7	20	TGTGCCAGCAGCCCGCCACCCAGGGGAGGGTTCCCCGCCGGTGGCTACGAGCAGTACTTC	CASSPPPRGGFPAGGYEQYF
few	TRBD2	TRBV6-2/TRBV6-3	TRBJ2-1	15	TGTGCCAGCAGTTCCCCGGGACTAGCCCTAAATGAGCAGTTCTTC	CASSSPGLALNEQFF
few	TRBD1	TRBV20-1	TRBJ2-7	14	TGCAGTGCCAGGCCGACAGGGGGCTTCTACGAGCAGTACTTC	CSARPTGGFYEQYF
few	TRBD2	TRBV19	TRBJ2-1	15	TGTGCCAGTAGTATGGGAGCGGGGTCCTACAATGAGCAGTTCTTC	CASSMGAGSYNEQFF
few	NA	TRBV20-1	TRBJ2-1	15	TGCAGTGCTAGCCTACCAGCGGAGGACTACAATGAGCAGTTCTTC	CSASLPAEDYNEQFF
many	NA	TRBV5-1	TRBJ2-3	13	TGCGCCAGCAGCTGGATAGGGTCAGATACGCAGTATTTT	CASSWIGSDTQYF
few	NA	TRBV7-9	TRBJ2-7	13	TGTGCCAGCAGCCGAGATATCTCAGCCGAGCAGTACTTC	CASSRDISAEQYF
few	TRBD1	TRBV7-8	TRBJ2-2	19	TGTGCCAGCAGCACCGGCCAAAGACAGGGCTGGGGTTCCACCGGGGAGCTGTTTTTT	CASSTGQRQGWGSTGELFF